The sample holds many counts of the clone carrying this T cell receptor (beta chain). TCRdb re-analysed the 5' RACE reads in MiXCR, keeping a single row per CDR3 protein. This sample has roughly 250,000 distinct CDR3 sequences; around an eighth occur once, and the top ten carry 8.8%. CDR3 length: 16 residues. V shed 4 bases and J 7 bases; nucleotides not matched to a gene: 15. In germline, CDR1 is DFQATT, CDR2 SNEGSKA (reference sequence). The sample originates from a study of identical twins. The TCR sequence derives from a woman under 30 in good health. The specimen was memory (CD45RO+) T cells sorted from blood. This chain links TRBV20-1 with TRBJ1-2; 10 bases agree with TRBD1. This CDR3 reads CSAKNPGQGLIGGYTF. Written as DNA, the CDR3 is TGCAGTGCTAAAAATCCGGGACAGGGGTTGATTGGTGGCTACACCTTC.